Listed here are 10 T cell receptor beta chains from one sample, sequenced in a study of radiotherapy plus CTLA-4 blockade in lung cancer. Libraries were prepared by immunoSEQ multiplex PCR; TCRdb keeps only in-frame clonotypes and omits some of them. The sample lists 23,000 or so clones; approximately 70% were seen once. This specimen consisted of peripheral blood, obtained from a patient treated with radiotherapy plus ipilimumab. Receptors originate from a human donor with non-small cell lung cancer who had stable disease on radiotherapy plus ipilimumab.

The rearrangement joins TRBV28 to TRBJ1-2; D is perhaps TRBD1 (6 bases). Between the trimmed V and J ends, which lost 5 bases and 8 bases, there was a span of 21 bases. The CDR3 is made up of 15 amino acids. Germline-derived CDR1 and CDR2 are MDHEN and SYDVKM. CDR3 residues: CASSLGSTGFGGYTF. The CDR3 DNA is TGTGCCAGCAGTCTAGGGTCCACAGGGTTTGGCGGCTACACCTTC.

This clone has a single count. The rearrangement joins TRBV6-6 to TRBJ2-3, with TRBD2 identical over 7 bases. CDR1 and CDR2 (germline): MNHNY, SVGAGI (reference sequence). CDR3 size: 14 residues. The V and J ends lost 5 bases and 2 bases, in that order; junction bases with no gene match: 4. The CDR3 nucleotides read TGTGCCAGCAGTGACCGGGACTACACAGATACGCAGTATTTT. Translation gives CASSDRDYTDTQYF.

The chain links TRBV27 to TRBJ2-1; D gene unclear. Between the trimmed V and J ends, which lost 0 bases and 2 bases, there was a span of 11 bases. The CDR3 extends over 16 amino acids. The germline gives CDR1 MNHEY, CDR2 SMNVEV (reference sequence). CDR3 region: CASSLSDGMAYNEQFF. CDR3 nucleotide sequence: TGTGCCAGCAGTTTATCGGACGGTATGGCCTACAATGAGCAGTTCTTC.

The chain links TRBV11-2 to TRBJ1-1; D may be TRBD1 (5 bases). Trimming stripped 5 bases from V and 1 base from J, with 8 bases between. Looked up from germline, CDR1 is SGHAT and CDR2 is FQNNGV. The CDR3 totals 13 residues. This CDR3 is CASSPDTNTEAFF. CDR3 bases: TGTGCCAGCAGCCCGGACACGAACACTGAAGCTTTCTTT.

The chain carries TRBV18 and TRBJ2-7, with D maybe TRBD1 (5 bases). The length of the CDR3 is 13 residues. V shed 6 bases and J shed 7 bases, with 16 bases lying between them. In germline, CDR1 is KGHSH, CDR2 LQKENI. The CDR3 nucleotides read TGTGCCAGCTCGTCCTTAGGGGCGCGGGAGCAGTACTTC. Its protein product is CASSSLGAREQYF.

The CDR3 sequence: CASSLTGVSTDTQYF. The CDR3 nucleotides are TGTGCCAGCAGCTTGACAGGGGTTAGCACAGATACGCAGTATTTT. The chain uses TRBV7-2 and TRBJ2-3; TRBD1 aligns across 8 bases. The V gene's germline CDR1 is SGHTA and CDR2 FQGNSA. J was trimmed by 0 bases and V by 3 bases; bases with no gene match: 2. The CDR3 is made up of 15 amino acids.

This clone was detected only a few times. V usage is TRBV6-5 and J usage is TRBJ1-4, with D possibly TRBD1 on 5 matching bases. Germline V gene data show CDR1 as MNHEY and CDR2 as SVGAGI. The V gene lost 0 bases and the J gene lost 10 bases, with 18 bases spanning the gap. The CDR3 covers 16 residues. The CDR3 nucleotides read TGTGCCAGCAGTTACTCGACGCAGGGTTCGGTACGAAAACTGTTTTTT. Residues: CASSYSTQGSVRKLFF.

V and J are TRBV5-6 and TRBJ1-4; no definite D call. Germline CDR1 and CDR2: SGHDT and YYEEEE. The V end lost 3 bases, the J end lost 4 bases, and 10 bases lay between the germline ends. CDR3 length: 14 residues. The CDR3 loop reads CASSSRVSNEKLFF. For the CDR3, the DNA is TGTGCCAGCAGCTCCCGGGTTAGTAATGAAAAACTGTTTTTT.

The V and J genes are TRBV4-2 and TRBJ1-2; 9 bases match TRBD1. The CDR3 covers 15 residues. Germline V gives CDR1 LGHNA, CDR2 YNFKEQ. J was trimmed by 12 bases and V by 4 bases; bases with no gene match: 15. CDR3 sequence reads: CASSPSGTGPLGHTF. The CDR3 region has the DNA TGTGCCAGCAGCCCCTCCGGGACAGGGCCCCTAGGCCACACCTTC.

This clone was recorded a few times. This chain connects TRBV5-1 to TRBJ1-1; a possible D gene is TRBD1 (5 bases). The V and J ends lost 3 bases and 4 bases respectively, with 19 bases between them. The CDR3 is 16 residues long. Germline-derived CDR1 and CDR2 are SGHRS and YFSETQ. The CDR3 DNA is TGCGCCAGCAGCTCCCGGGGCAGGGATTATCGCACTGAAGCTTTCTTT. Encoded protein: CASSSRGRDYRTEAFF.